This T cell receptor beta chain emerged from a study of blood T cell repertoires in COVID-19. Some clones are missing from TCRdb's copy, which holds only in-frame ones; the method was immunoSEQ multiplex PCR. Among around 300,000 clones, roughly 86% were seen once, and the ten largest hold about 5.2%. What was sequenced was PBMCs or T cells enriched from blood (not recorded which). This receptor was taken from a woman aged 30 to 39 who had recovered from COVID-19.

This CDR3 reads CASSSGQGALQPQHF. The CDR3 bases are TGTGCCAGCAGCTCCGGACAGGGGGCCCTTCAGCCCCAGCATTTT. The chain recombines TRBV9 with TRBJ1-5, with TRBD1 identical over 11 bases. The CDR3 length is 15 residues. CDR1 and CDR2 (germline): SGDLS, YYNGEE. V lost 4 bases to trimming and J lost 6 bases; unmatched junction nucleotides: 6.